These T cell receptor beta chains were read from a single sample in a study of cytomegalovirus exposure and HLA in healthy donors. Using immunoSEQ multiplex PCR, the repertoire was profiled, and TCRdb retains in-frame clones only, with some absent. This sample has about 170,000 clones; over 70% occur once, and the top ten carry around 3%. The source material was PBMCs. These receptors all come from a female donor in good health and CMV-seronegative. The CDR3 runs from the conserved cysteine through the conserved F or W. Each record gives: clone size, D gene, J gene, V gene, CDR3 protein, CDR3 DNA. The D gene is left open where the match is weak. Rows give clone size only sometimes, using once, few, many, or a class for an expanded clone.

.,.,TRBJ1-1,TRBV2,CASTQRGNTEAFF,TGTGCCAGCACACAACGGGGTAACACTGAAGCTTTCTTT
.,.,TRBJ1-2,TRBV5-8,CASRSGQRGYTF,TGTGCCAGCAGGAGTGGGCAAAGAGGCTACACCTTC
few,TRBD1,TRBJ2-5,TRBV7-2,CASSSARGRVETQYF,TGTGCCAGCAGCTCAGCAAGGGGGCGCGTGGAGACCCAGTACTTC
few,TRBD2,TRBJ2-1,TRBV9,CASSQNSGGEQFF,TGTGCCAGCAGCCAGAATAGCGGGGGTGAGCAGTTCTTC
few,.,TRBJ1-1,TRBV21-1,CASNIRDSDTEAFF,TGTGCCAGCAATATCCGGGACTCAGACACTGAAGCTTTCTTT
.,.,TRBJ1-1,TRBV28,CASSFGGALGTEAFF,TGTGCCAGCAGTTTTGGGGGGGCGTTGGGCACTGAAGCTTTCTTT
.,TRBD1,TRBJ2-7,TRBV5-1,CASSIQGESYEQYF,TGCGCCAGCAGTATCCAGGGGGAATCCTACGAGCAGTACTTC
.,.,TRBJ1-1,TRBV12-1,CASSLRQDPNDTEAFF,TGTGCCAGCAGCCTACGACAGGACCCTAACGACACTGAAGCTTTCTTT
.,.,TRBJ2-7,TRBV28,CASLAGAPYEQYF,TGTGCCAGCCTCGCGGGGGCTCCGTACGAGCAGTACTTC
.,.,TRBJ2-3,TRBV30,CAWSEDPGTDTQYF,TGTGCCTGGAGTGAAGACCCCGGGACAGATACGCAGTATTTT
.,TRBD1,TRBJ1-2,TRBV5-4,CASSRAGTGKEYGYTF,TGTGCCAGCAGCCGGGCCGGGACAGGGAAGGAGTATGGCTACACCTTC
.,TRBD1,TRBJ2-5,TRBV6-1,CASRKQGQETQYF,TGTGCCAGCAGAAAACAGGGGCAAGAGACCCAGTACTTC
.,TRBD2,TRBJ2-5,TRBV19,CASSPSLAGGETQYF,TGTGCCAGTAGTCCATCACTAGCGGGAGGAGAGACCCAGTACTTC
.,TRBD1,TRBJ2-7,TRBV28,CASSRQPGQGYEQYF,TGTGCCAGCAGTCGACAACCGGGACAGGGCTACGAGCAGTACTTC
.,TRBD1,TRBJ1-1,TRBV6-5,CASSYSQGSGAFF,TGTGCCAGCAGTTACTCACAGGGGAGCGGAGCTTTCTTT
.,.,TRBJ2-7,TRBV13,CASSRGTYEQYF,TGTGCCAGCAGTCGGGGGACCTACGAGCAGTACTTC
.,.,TRBJ1-4,TRBV7-2,CASSLWAVRTSTNEKLFF,TGTGCCAGCAGCTTATGGGCAGTTAGAACTTCAACTAATGAAAAACTGTTTTTT
.,TRBD1,TRBJ1-2,TRBV18,CASSPPGQGGRGYTF,TGTGCCAGCTCACCACCCGGACAGGGGGGACGCGGCTACACCTTC
.,.,TRBJ1-1,TRBV19,CASSILPGGAFF,TGTGCCAGTAGTATACTCCCGGGGGGAGCTTTCTTT
.,.,TRBJ2-3,TRBV30,CAWSVLRGTTDTQYF,TGTGCCTGGAGTGTACTAAGGGGTACAACAGATACGCAGTATTTT
.,.,TRBJ1-1,TRBV5-6,CASSRTVLNTEAFF,TGTGCCAGCAGCAGGACAGTCTTGAACACTGAAGCTTTCTTT
.,.,TRBJ1-1,TRBV28,CAMKRTGVRAEAFF,TGTGCCATGAAAAGAACGGGGGTTAGGGCTGAAGCTTTCTTT
.,.,TRBJ1-4,TRBV5-1,CASSLDQGEKLFF,TGCGCCAGCAGCTTGGACCAGGGCGAAAAACTGTTTTTT
.,.,TRBJ2-1,TRBV11-2,CASSPRPRDNEQFF,TGTGCCAGCAGCCCCCGTCCGCGTGACAATGAGCAGTTCTTC
.,TRBD1,TRBJ1-1,TRBV2,CASKGQGMNTEAFF,TGTGCCAGCAAAGGACAGGGCATGAACACTGAAGCTTTCTTT
once,TRBD1,TRBJ1-4,TRBV7-8,CASSLNRGREKLFF,TGTGCCAGCAGCTTGAACAGGGGTCGAGAAAAACTGTTTTTT
.,.,TRBJ1-1,TRBV9,CASSVWDKNTEAFF,TGTGCCAGCAGCGTCTGGGACAAGAACACTGAAGCTTTCTTT
few,.,TRBJ2-1,TRBV7-3,CASSPRGQVNNEQFF,TGTGCCAGCAGCCCTCGGGGACAAGTAAACAATGAGCAGTTCTTC